The clone carrying this T cell receptor beta chain was seen at least ten times. The CDR3 extends over 16 amino acids. Germline V lookup: CDR1 SGHTA, CDR2 FQGNSA. With 2 bases removed from V and 1 base from J, the gap between germline ends came to 14 bases. The entry originates in a study of T cells in Graves' hyperthyroidism and ophthalmopathy. Amplified regions were TCR beta CDR3 sequences from RNA transcripts. HTBI primers drove first-round RT-PCR of the TCR CDR3. TCRdb used MiXCR to reprocess the multiplex PCR reads, holding one entry per CDR3 protein. The sample lists under 350,000 distinct CDR3 sequences; 21% were seen once.

This clonotype was sampled from a woman aged 45-65 years with Graves' hyperthyroidism. Sequencing was carried out using blood. V gene TRBV7-2 combines with J gene TRBJ1-1; TRBD1 is a possible D gene (5 bases). The CDR3 DNA sequence: TGTGCCAGCAGCTTACTGACAGTCCGTGGGAACACTGAAGCTTTCTTT. Protein product: CASSLLTVRGNTEAFF.